These 5 T cell receptor beta chains were sequenced from one sample in a study of CD4+ T cells in melanoma. Sequenced by immunoSEQ multiplex PCR; TCRdb stores in-frame clones only, minus some. The sample has around 55,000 clones; roughly three quarters are singletons. The sample taken for sequencing was tumor tissue. The receptors were sampled from a human donor with melanoma.

This rearrangement joins TRBV6-5 to TRBJ2-7; TRBD1 matches at 7 bases. V lost 2 bases to trimming and J lost 2 bases; unmatched junction nucleotides: 6. This CDR3 has 15 residues. From germline, CDR1 is MNHEY and CDR2 SVGAGI. The CDR3 DNA reads as TGTGCCAGCAGTTACAGGGGGCTACCACCCTACGAGCAGTACTTC. Encoded protein: CASSYRGLPPYEQYF.

The V call is TRBV7-6, the J call TRBJ2-7; D is perhaps TRBD1 (5 bases). Looked up from germline, CDR1 is SGHVS and CDR2 is FNYEAQ. V was shortened by 2 bases and J by 0 bases, with 8 bases between the two germline ends. The CDR3 consists of 14 residues. The CDR3 here is CASSLNRFSYEQYF. CDR3 nucleotide sequence: TGTGCCAGCAGCTTAAACAGGTTCTCCTACGAGCAGTACTTC.

This sequence joins TRBV28 and TRBJ1-5, with 10 nucleotides matching TRBD1. J was trimmed by 11 bases and V by 3 bases; bases with no gene match: 10. The germline V gene encodes CDR1 MDHEN and CDR2 SYDVKM. This CDR3 is built from 15 residues. CDR3 protein: CASSFRQGAGRAQHF. CDR3 in DNA: TGTGCCAGCAGTTTCAGACAGGGGGCGGGCAGAGCCCAGCATTTT.

The chain couples TRBV5-1 to TRBJ2-1, with TRBD2 matching 11 bases. V dropped 3 bases and J dropped 8; count of bases not matched to a gene: 13. The CDR3 consists of 17 residues. Germline CDR1 SGHRS, CDR2 YFSETQ. The CDR3 is CASSSELAGVPGDEQFF. The CDR3 nucleotides read TGCGCCAGCAGCTCGGAACTAGCGGGGGTGCCGGGGGATGAGCAGTTCTTC. Complete variable domain (other parts from reference TRBV5-1 and TRBJ2-1): KAGVTQTPRYLIKTRGQQVTLSCSPISGHRSVSWYQQTPGQGLQFLFEYFSETQRNKGNFPGRFSGRQFSNSRSEMNVSTLELGDSALYLCASSSELAGVPGDEQFFGPGTRLTVL.

This clone was recorded many times. Other DNA sequences in this sample translate to the same CDR3. This chain joins TRBV15 and TRBJ1-5; 7 bases fit TRBD1. This CDR3 is built from 16 residues. Per the germline V gene, CDR1 is LNHNV and CDR2 is YYDKDF (reference sequence). The J segment lost 4 bases and the V segment lost 0 bases, leaving 6 bases of the junction unmatched. CDR3 protein: CATSRENRGSNQPQHF. Here the CDR3 DNA reads TGTGCCACCAGCAGAGAGAACAGGGGTAGTAATCAGCCCCAGCATTTT.